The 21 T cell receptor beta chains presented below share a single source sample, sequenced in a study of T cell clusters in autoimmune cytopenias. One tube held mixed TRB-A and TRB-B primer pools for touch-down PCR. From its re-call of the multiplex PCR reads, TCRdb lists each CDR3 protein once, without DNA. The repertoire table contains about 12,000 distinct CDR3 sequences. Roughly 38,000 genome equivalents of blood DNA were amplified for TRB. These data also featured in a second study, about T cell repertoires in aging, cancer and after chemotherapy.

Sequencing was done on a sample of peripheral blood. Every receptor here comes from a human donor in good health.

The CDR3 is CAWSVRVGTLGYTF. The chain couples TRBV30 to TRBJ1-2; TCRdb's D call, TRBD1, is unchecked because there is no DNA. This CDR3 spans 14 amino acids. The germline V gene has CDR1 GTSNPN and CDR2 SVGIG (reference sequence).

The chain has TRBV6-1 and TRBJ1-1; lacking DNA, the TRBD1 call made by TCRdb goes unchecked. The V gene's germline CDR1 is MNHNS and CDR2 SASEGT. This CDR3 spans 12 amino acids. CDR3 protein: CASSPELGGAFF.

CDR3 region: CASSLVRAGTGELFF. The chain employs TRBV5-5 and TRBJ2-2; lacking DNA, the TRBD2 call made by TCRdb goes unchecked. Per the germline V gene, CDR1 is SGHKS and CDR2 is YYEKEE (reference sequence). This CDR3 comprises 15 residues. The full variable domain, completed using reference TRBV5-5 and TRBJ2-2, is DAGVTQSPTHLIKTRGQQVTLRCSPISGHKSVSWYQQVLGQGPQFIFQYYEKEERGRGNFPDRFSARQFPNYSSELNVNALLLGDSALYLCASSLVRAGTGELFFGEGSRLTVL.

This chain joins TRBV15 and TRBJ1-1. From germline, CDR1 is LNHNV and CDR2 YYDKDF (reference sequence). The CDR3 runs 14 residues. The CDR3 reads CATSRGFLDTEAFF.

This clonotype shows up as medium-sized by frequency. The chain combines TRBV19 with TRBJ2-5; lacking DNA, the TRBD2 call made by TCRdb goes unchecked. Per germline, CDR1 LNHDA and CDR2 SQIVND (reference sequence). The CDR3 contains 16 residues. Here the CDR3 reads CASSIRRGGAEETQYF.

This CDR3 reads CASSLVGQGLAEQFF. The chain uses TRBV11-3 and TRBJ2-1; the D call from TCRdb, TRBD1, cannot be confirmed without DNA. CDR1 and CDR2 (germline): SGHNT, YENEEA. The CDR3 spans 15 residues. The full variable domain, rest sourced from reference TRBV11-3 and TRBJ2-1, is EAGVVQSPRYKIIEKKQPVAFWCNPISGHNTLYWYLQNLGQGPELLIRYENEEAVDDSQLPKDRFSAERLKGVDSTLKIQPAELGDSAVYLCASSLVGQGLAEQFFGPGTRLTVL.

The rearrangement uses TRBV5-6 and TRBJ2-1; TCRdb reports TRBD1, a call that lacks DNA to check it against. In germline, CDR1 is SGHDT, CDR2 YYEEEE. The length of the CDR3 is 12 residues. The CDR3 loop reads CASSLGVSGKFF. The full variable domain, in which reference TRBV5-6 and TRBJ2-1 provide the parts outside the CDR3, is DAGVTQSPTHLIKTRGQQVTLRCSPKSGHDTVSWYQQALGQGPQFIFQYYEEEERQRGNFPDRFSGHQFPNYSSELNVNALLLGDSALYLCASSLGVSGKFFGPGTRLTVL.

The CDR3: CASGDRGSYEQYF. V gene TRBV19 combines with J gene TRBJ2-7; TCRdb calls TRBD1, which cannot be checked without DNA. This CDR3 spans 13 amino acids. Germline CDR1 is LNHDA and CDR2 is SQIVND (reference sequence).

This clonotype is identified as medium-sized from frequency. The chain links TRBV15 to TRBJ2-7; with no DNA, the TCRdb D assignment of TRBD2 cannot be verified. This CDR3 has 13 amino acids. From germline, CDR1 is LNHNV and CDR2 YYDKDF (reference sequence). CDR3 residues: CATSLGTYYEQYF.

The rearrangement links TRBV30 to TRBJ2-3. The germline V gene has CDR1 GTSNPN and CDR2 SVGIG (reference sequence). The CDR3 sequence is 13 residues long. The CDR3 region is CAWRVGSTDTQYF. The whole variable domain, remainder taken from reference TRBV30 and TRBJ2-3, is SQTIHQWPATLVQPVGSPLSLECTVEGTSNPNLYWYRQAAGRGLQLLFYSVGIGQISSEVPQNLSASRPQDRQFILSSKKLLLSDSGFYLCAWRVGSTDTQYFGPGTRLTVL.

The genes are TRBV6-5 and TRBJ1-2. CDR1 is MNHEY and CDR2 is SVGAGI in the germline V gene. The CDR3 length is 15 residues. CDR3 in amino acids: CASSNPQGEGYGYTF.

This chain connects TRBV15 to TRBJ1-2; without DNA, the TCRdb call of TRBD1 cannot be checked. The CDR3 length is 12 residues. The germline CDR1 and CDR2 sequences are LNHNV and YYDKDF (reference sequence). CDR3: CATMEQGYGYTF.

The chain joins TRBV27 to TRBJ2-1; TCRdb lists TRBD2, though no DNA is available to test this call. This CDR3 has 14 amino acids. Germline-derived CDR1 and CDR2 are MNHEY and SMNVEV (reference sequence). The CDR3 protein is CASSSGTGSGGQFF.

The CDR3: CASSAQGGREQYF. The gene calls are TRBV13 and TRBJ2-7; TCRdb picks TRBD1, but there is no DNA to check that call. This CDR3 is built from 13 residues. CDR1 is PRHDT, CDR2 FYEKMQ, per germline (reference sequence).

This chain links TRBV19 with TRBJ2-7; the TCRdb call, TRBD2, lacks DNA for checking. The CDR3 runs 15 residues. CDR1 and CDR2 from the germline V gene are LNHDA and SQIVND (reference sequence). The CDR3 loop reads CASKDVASGSYEQYF.

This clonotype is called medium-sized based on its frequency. CDR3 loop: CASSSRERQGIASYNEQFF. The chain couples TRBV11-1 to TRBJ2-1; TCRdb's D call of TRBD1 is untestable without DNA. CDR1 is SGHAT, CDR2 FQDESV, per germline (reference sequence). The CDR3 is made up of 19 amino acids.

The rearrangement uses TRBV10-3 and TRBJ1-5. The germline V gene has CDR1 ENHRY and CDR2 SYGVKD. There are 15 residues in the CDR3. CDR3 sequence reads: CAISEDGNSNQPQHF.

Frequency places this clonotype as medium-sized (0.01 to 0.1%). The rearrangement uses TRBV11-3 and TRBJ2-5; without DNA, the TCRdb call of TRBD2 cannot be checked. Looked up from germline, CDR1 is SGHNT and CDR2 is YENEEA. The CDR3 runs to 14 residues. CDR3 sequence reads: CASSPKGRTETQYF.

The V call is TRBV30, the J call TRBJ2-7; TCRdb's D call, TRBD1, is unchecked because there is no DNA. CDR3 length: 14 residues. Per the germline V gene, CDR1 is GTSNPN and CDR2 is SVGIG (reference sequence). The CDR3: CACSGHQSSYEQYF.

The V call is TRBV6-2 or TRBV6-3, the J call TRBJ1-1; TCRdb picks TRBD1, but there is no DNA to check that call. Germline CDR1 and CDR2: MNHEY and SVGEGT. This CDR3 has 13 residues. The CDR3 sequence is CASSYSRGVMRFF.

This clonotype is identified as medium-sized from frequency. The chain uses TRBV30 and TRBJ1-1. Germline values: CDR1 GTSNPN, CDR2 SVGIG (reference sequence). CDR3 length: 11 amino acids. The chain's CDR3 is CAWNFNTEAFF.